This entry lists 24 T cell receptor beta chains sequenced from one sample in a study of T cell repertoires in cytomegalovirus infection. Each CDR3 protein gets one entry after TCRdb re-called the reads with MiXCR. The table shows about 230,000 distinct CDR3 sequences, with approximately 24% occurring only once. The sequenced sample consisted of CD8+ T cells from PBMCs. The receptor source for this set is a human donor in good health (CMV status not recorded). Some clones in this sample may be carry-over from other donors' samples.

This clonotype was detected many times. The chain couples TRBV7-8 to TRBJ2-1, with 9 bases lining up with TRBD1. Germline V CDR1 and CDR2: SGHVS, FQNEAQ. V shed 2 bases and J 9 bases; nucleotides not matched to a gene: 8. The CDR3 has 15 amino acids. Here the CDR3 reads CASSLLYRGLSEQFF. In nucleotides, the CDR3 is TGTGCCAGCAGCTTATTATACAGGGGGCTTAGTGAGCAGTTCTTC.

This rearrangement joins TRBV5-6 to TRBJ1-5, with D unclear. V was cut by 4 bases and J by 5 bases, with 13 bases left in between. The CDR3 runs 14 residues. Germline CDR1 SGHDT, CDR2 YYEEEE. The CDR3 reads CASSREGFDQPQHF. The DNA for the CDR3 is TGTGCCAGCAGCAGAGAAGGATTCGATCAGCCCCAGCATTTT.

In its sample, this clonotype was seen a few times. The chain is built from TRBV28 and TRBJ2-7; a weak D match, TRBD1 (6 bases). V lost 8 bases, J lost 2 bases, and 16 bases lay in between. The CDR3 is made up of 14 amino acids. Per the germline V gene, CDR1 is MDHEN and CDR2 is SYDVKM. DNA of the CDR3: TGTGCCAGCCTAAGGGGGTTTAGTGCCTACGAGCAGTACTTC. Protein sequence: CASLRGFSAYEQYF.

This clonotype was counted ten times or more. This rearrangement joins TRBV7-9 to TRBJ1-2, with TRBD1 matching 7 bases. This CDR3 spans 14 amino acids. The V and J ends lost 5 bases and 6 bases, in that order; junction bases with no gene match: 9. CDR1 SEHNR and CDR2 FQNEAQ come from the germline V gene (reference sequence). Here the CDR3 reads CASSLGQSEDGYTF. The CDR3 DNA reads TGTGCCAGCAGCCTGGGACAGTCAGAGGATGGCTACACCTTC.

The chain employs TRBV7-9 and TRBJ2-3; no clear D gene. CDR3 size: 13 residues. CDR1 is SEHNR, CDR2 FQNEAQ, per germline (reference sequence). V lost 2 bases and J lost 6, with 9 bases in between. The chain's CDR3 is CASSLLSGDTQYF. CDR3 nucleotides: TGTGCCAGCAGCTTATTAAGTGGGGATACGCAGTATTTT. Complete variable domain (other parts from reference TRBV7-9 and TRBJ2-3): DTGVSQNPRHKITKRGQNVTFRCDPISEHNRLYWYRQTLGQGPEFLTYFQNEAQLEKSRLLSDRFSAERPKGSFSTLEIQRTEQGDSAMYLCASSLLSGDTQYFGPGTRLTVL.

This clonotype was seen a handful of times. The chain recombines TRBV7-2 with TRBJ2-7, with TRBD2 as a possible D gene (6 bases). V dropped 5 bases and J dropped 3 bases, with 14 bases sitting between them. There are 14 residues in the CDR3. The germline CDR1 and CDR2 sequences are SGHTA and FQGNSA. Here the CDR3 reads CASSPTGVIYEQYF. The CDR3 coding sequence is TGTGCCAGCAGCCCCACGGGGGTAATCTACGAGCAGTACTTC.

This sequence joins TRBV7-6 and TRBJ2-3; D uncertain. This CDR3 has 18 amino acids. CDR1 SGHVS and CDR2 FNYEAQ come from the germline V gene. Between the trimmed V and J ends, which lost 1 base and 1 base, there was a span of 18 bases. CDR3 region: CASSLVPDFPRGTDTQYF. Here the CDR3 DNA reads TGTGCCAGCAGCTTAGTCCCCGACTTTCCCCGTGGCACAGATACGCAGTATTTT.

A note on this clonotype: This could be a read error, since a much larger clone is one nucleotide away. The chain is built from TRBV2 and TRBJ1-1; D gene ambiguous. The CDR3 is 12 residues long. Trimming removed 7 bases at V and 4 bases at J, with 10 bases between. CDR1 SNHLY and CDR2 FYNNEI come from the germline V gene. Written as DNA, the CDR3 is TGTGCCAGCAACGCACAGAGCACTGAAGCTTTCTTT. This codes for CASNAQSTEAFF.

The sample holds many counts of this clonotype. The chain recombines TRBV7-9 with TRBJ1-2; unclear D gene. Germline V gene data show CDR1 as SEHNR and CDR2 as FQNEAQ (reference sequence). Trimming removed 5 bases from V and 8 bases from J, with 15 bases in between. This CDR3 spans 13 amino acids. The CDR3 loop is CASSPVEGRGYTF. CDR3 DNA sequence: TGTGCCAGCAGCCCCGTCGAAGGGAGGGGCTACACCTTC.

This clonotype was counted ten times or more. The chain links TRBV7-2 to TRBJ2-1, with 8 positions matching TRBD1. CDR1 is SGHTA, CDR2 FQGNSA, per germline. The CDR3 is 17 residues long. The V segment lost 8 bases and the J segment 4 bases; nucleotides outside the gene matches: 16. For the CDR3, the DNA is TGTGCCAGCGGGCTCGGGGAATCGGGACAGGTATACAATGAGCAGTTCTTC. Translation: CASGLGESGQVYNEQFF. Looking up the rest from reference TRBV7-2 and TRBJ2-1 gives the full variable domain: GAGVSQSPSNKVTEKGKDVELRCDPISGHTALYWYRQSLGQGLEFLIYFQGNSAPDKSGLPSDRFSAERTGGSVSTLTIQRTQQEDSAVYLCASGLGESGQVYNEQFFGPGTRLTVL.

The chain couples TRBV20-1 to TRBJ2-1; the match to TRBD2 covers 12 bases. Germline V gives CDR1 DFQATT, CDR2 SNEGSKA (reference sequence). Unmatched junction bases numbered 1, after V lost 0 bases and J lost 10 bases. This CDR3 contains 13 residues. For the CDR3, the DNA is TGCAGTGCTAGAGAAGGACTAGCGGGGGAGCAGTTCTTC. This sequence encodes CSAREGLAGEQFF.

This chain connects TRBV12-3 or TRBV12-4 to TRBJ2-5, with 7 bases aligning to TRBD2. After removal of 0 bases from V and 2 bases from J, the junction contained 3 bases not matched to a gene. The CDR3 has 15 residues. The DNA for the CDR3 is TGTGCCAGCAGTTTAGCGGGGGAGGGGCAAGAGACCCAGTACTTC. Translating it yields CASSLAGEGQETQYF.

This clonotype was seen a handful of times. The chain carries TRBV7-2 and TRBJ2-1, with TRBD1 identical over 8 bases. Germline V gene lookup returns CDR1 SGHTA and CDR2 FQGNSA. The CDR3 runs to 16 residues. The V segment lost 3 bases and the J segment 6 bases; nucleotides outside the gene matches: 10. In DNA form, the CDR3 reads TGTGCCAGCAGCTTGGCCCAGGGGGCTTTTATCAATGAGCAGTTCTTC. Residues: CASSLAQGAFINEQFF. The full variable domain, rest sourced from reference TRBV7-2 and TRBJ2-1, is GAGVSQSPSNKVTEKGKDVELRCDPISGHTALYWYRQSLGQGLEFLIYFQGNSAPDKSGLPSDRFSAERTGGSVSTLTIQRTQQEDSAVYLCASSLAQGAFINEQFFGPGTRLTVL.

The chain uses TRBV28 and TRBJ2-7, with 7 bases matching TRBD1. Per the germline V gene, CDR1 is MDHEN and CDR2 is SYDVKM. The CDR3 loop spans 14 amino acids. V trimming: 8 bases; J trimming: 6 bases; junction bases outside the gene matches: 13. The CDR3 sequence is CASRTGIGGFEQYF. Written as DNA, the CDR3 is TGTGCCAGCCGAACCGGGATAGGGGGCTTCGAGCAGTACTTC.

Only a few counts were recorded for this clonotype. V and J are TRBV5-6 and TRBJ1-2; D remains ambiguous. Per the germline V gene, CDR1 is SGHDT and CDR2 is YYEEEE. The CDR3 totals 15 residues. V lost 0 bases and J lost 4, with 13 bases in between. CDR3 sequence (DNA): TGTGCCAGCAGCTTGGTTTACGAAGGATTCTATGGCTACACCTTC. This gives the protein CASSLVYEGFYGYTF.

This clonotype has a handful of counts. This chain uses TRBV2 with TRBJ1-1; 7 bases are a match to TRBD1. V shed 8 bases and J 8 bases; nucleotides not matched to a gene: 2. Germline lookup yields CDR1 SNHLY and CDR2 FYNNEI. This CDR3 is built from 10 residues. The CDR3 nucleotides are TGTGCCAGCTCACAGGGGGAAGCTTTCTTT. Protein: CASSQGEAFF. Looking up the rest from reference TRBV2 and TRBJ1-1 gives the full variable domain: EPEVTQTPSHQVTQMGQEVILRCVPISNHLYFYWYRQILGQKVEFLVSFYNNEISEKSEIFDDQFSVERPDGSNFTLKIRSTKLEDSAMYFCASSQGEAFFGQGTRLTVV.

This clonotype was counted at least ten times. The rearrangement uses TRBV7-6 and TRBJ2-5; 8 positions match TRBD2. There are 16 residues in the CDR3. After removal of 2 bases from V and 5 bases from J, the junction contained 10 bases not matched to a gene. Germline assignment: CDR1 SGHVS and CDR2 FNYEAQ. CDR3: CASSLSSGGGRETQYF. CDR3 DNA: TGTGCCAGCAGCTTATCCAGCGGGGGCGGGCGGGAGACCCAGTACTTC.

This clonotype was counted ten times or more. CDR3 amino acids: CATSDRTGPYEQYF. CDR3 nucleotides: TGTGCCACCAGTGATAGGACAGGACCCTACGAGCAGTACTTC. The chain has TRBV24-1 and TRBJ2-7; 7 bases map to TRBD1. Germline assignment: CDR1 KGHDR and CDR2 SFDVKD. The CDR3 totals 14 residues. The V gene end was trimmed by 3 bases and the J gene end by 2 bases; junction bases not matched to a gene: 3.

This clonotype was detected only a few times. The rearrangement joins TRBV7-4 to TRBJ2-5, with D tentatively TRBD1 (6 bases). Looked up from germline, CDR1 is SGHVT and CDR2 is SQSDAQ. With 8 bases removed from V and 0 bases from J, the gap between germline ends came to 13 bases. This CDR3 region has 14 residues. As DNA, the CDR3 is TGTGCCAGCTCCTACTGGGACAACCAAGAGACCCAGTACTTC. It translates to CASSYWDNQETQYF.

This clonotype turned up a few times. The chain links TRBV7-2 to TRBJ2-7; perhaps D is TRBD1 or TRBD2 (6 bases each). This CDR3 is built from 14 residues. Germline CDR1 and CDR2: SGHTA and FQGNSA. Trimming removed 4 bases from V and 3 bases from J, with 13 bases in between. Here the CDR3 reads CASSWGAGVYEQYF. The CDR3 DNA reads as TGTGCCAGCAGCTGGGGGGCTGGAGTCTACGAGCAGTACTTC.

The chain links TRBV29-1 to TRBJ2-6; maybe TRBD2 (6 bases). CDR1 is SQVTM, CDR2 ANQGSEA, per germline. V lost 6 bases and J lost 3, with 9 bases in between. The CDR3 is 13 residues long. The CDR3 DNA sequence: TGCAGCGTACAGGAGGGTGGGGCCAACGTCCTGACTTTC. Encoded protein: CSVQEGGANVLTF.

The V gene is TRBV6-6, the J gene TRBJ1-1; D is perhaps TRBD1 (5 bases). V lost 3 bases to trimming and J lost 1 base, with 9 bases between them. The CDR3 has 14 amino acids. Germline loops: CDR1 MNHNY, CDR2 SVGAGI (reference sequence). CDR3 protein: CASSYLGTNTEAFF. Written as DNA, the CDR3 is TGTGCCAGCAGTTATTTAGGGACGAACACTGAAGCTTTCTTT.

Only a few counts were recorded for this clonotype. The chain employs TRBV14 and TRBJ2-5; the D is unclear. This CDR3 is 14 amino acids long. Deletions cut 1 base from V and 5 bases from J, with 11 bases between. Germline lookup yields CDR1 SGHDN and CDR2 FVKESK. The CDR3 loop reads CASSQVLGGETQYF. CDR3 coding DNA: TGTGCCAGCAGCCAAGTTCTGGGTGGGGAGACCCAGTACTTC.

This clonotype was counted many times. The chain has TRBV28 and TRBJ2-7; 9 bases fit TRBD1. This CDR3 comprises 14 residues. V lost 5 bases, J lost 7 bases, and 9 bases stayed unmatched. The germline CDR1 and CDR2 sequences are MDHEN and SYDVKM. The CDR3 DNA is TGTGCCAGCAGTCGGACAGGGGAAATGGGGGAGCAGTACTTC. Translating it yields CASSRTGEMGEQYF.